One sample yielded the 18 T cell receptor beta chains listed below, sequenced in a study of T cell changes during pregnancy in multiple sclerosis. Repertoires were generated with immunoSEQ multiplex PCR, while TCRdb's copy carries only in-frame clones and drops some. Here the sample spans about 59,000 clones, 90% being singletons. The sequencing here drew on peripheral blood, taken in the third trimester of pregnancy. These receptors all stem from a female donor in good health, enrolled as a control in a pregnancy study.

This chain links TRBV7-9 with TRBJ1-5, with D perhaps TRBD1 (5 bases). CDR1 is SEHNR, CDR2 FQNEAQ, per germline (reference sequence). This CDR3 has 14 residues. Trimming took 4 bases from V and 5 from J, leaving 12 bases between them. In DNA, the CDR3 is TGTGCCAGCAGCTCTCAGGGTGTCTATCAGCCCCAGCATTTT. Encoded protein: CASSSQGVYQPQHF. Based on the CDR3 plus reference TRBV7-9 and TRBJ1-5, the full variable domain is DTGVSQNPRHKITKRGQNVTFRCDPISEHNRLYWYRQTLGQGPEFLTYFQNEAQLEKSRLLSDRFSAERPKGSFSTLEIQRTEQGDSAMYLCASSSQGVYQPQHFGDGTRLSIL.

This clone came up once. The rearrangement links TRBV7-8 to TRBJ1-1; D remains ambiguous. CDR1 is SGHVS and CDR2 is FQNEAQ in the germline V gene. This CDR3 has 13 amino acids. The V end was cut by 5 bases, the J end by 1 base, with 8 bases between. The CDR3 sequence: CASSHYKNTEAFF. In DNA form, the CDR3 reads TGTGCCAGCAGCCATTACAAGAACACTGAAGCTTTCTTT.

The V and J genes are TRBV6-1 and TRBJ1-2, with D unresolved. V was pared by 10 bases and J by 0 bases, with 12 bases between. The CDR3 totals 13 residues. Per the germline V gene, CDR1 is MNHNS and CDR2 is SASEGT. The CDR3 DNA reads as TGTGCCACCCCGCTGGGAGCTAACTATGGCTACACCTTC. Residues: CATPLGANYGYTF.

V gene TRBV11-1 combines with J gene TRBJ2-1, with D uncertain. Germline V gene sequence: CDR1 SGHAT, CDR2 FQDESV (reference sequence). The V gene lost 3 bases and the J gene lost 8 bases, with 5 bases spanning the gap. This CDR3 has 11 residues. CDR3 amino acids: CASSFSDEQFF. CDR3 sequence (DNA): TGTGCCAGCAGCTTTTCGGATGAGCAGTTCTTC.

The chain recombines TRBV7-2 with TRBJ2-3; 8 nucleotides line up with TRBD2. The length of the CDR3 is 14 residues. Germline CDR1 reads SGHTA; CDR2 reads FQGNSA. Losses at the gene ends were 3 bases for V and 6 bases for J; bases not matched to a gene: 5. The CDR3 here is CASSFGLAADTQYF. CDR3 in DNA: TGTGCCAGCAGCTTCGGACTAGCAGCTGATACGCAGTATTTT.

The genes are TRBV30 and TRBJ2-3; 7 bases align to TRBD2. V trimming: 5 bases; J trimming: 2 bases; junction bases outside the gene matches: 4. This CDR3 is 13 amino acids long. Germline lookup yields CDR1 GTSNPN and CDR2 SVGIG (reference sequence). This CDR3 reads CAWREEVTDTQYF. For the CDR3, the DNA is TGTGCCTGGCGGGAGGAGGTCACAGATACGCAGTATTTT.

V is TRBV7-6 and J is TRBJ1-1, with D tentatively TRBD1 (5 bases). Germline assignment: CDR1 SGHVS and CDR2 FNYEAQ. Deletions cut 4 bases from V and 3 bases from J, with 9 bases between. This CDR3 has 13 amino acids. Written as DNA, the CDR3 is TGTGCCAGCAGCTCAGCCAGGGACACTGAAGCTTTCTTT. Translating it yields CASSSARDTEAFF.

CDR3 nucleotide sequence: TGTGCCAGCAGCGTAGATGGCGGGGGGCCCTACGAGCAGTACTTC. As protein: CASSVDGGGPYEQYF. The chain carries TRBV9 and TRBJ2-7, with 8 positions matching TRBD2. CDR1 is SGDLS, CDR2 YYNGEE, per germline. Trimming removed 0 bases from V and 2 bases from J; junction bases left unmatched: 4. The CDR3 runs to 15 residues.

This clone was observed once. V is TRBV7-9 and J is TRBJ1-1, with D possibly matching TRBD1 (6 bases). The CDR3 is made up of 15 amino acids. Trimming removed 0 bases at V and 6 bases at J, with 14 bases between. CDR1 is SEHNR, CDR2 FQNEAQ, per germline (reference sequence). The CDR3 loop reads CASSLAPVGTPEAFF. CDR3 nucleotides: TGTGCCAGCAGCTTAGCGCCGGTAGGGACACCTGAAGCTTTCTTT. Drawing the rest from reference TRBV7-9 and TRBJ1-1, the complete variable domain is DTGVSQNPRHKITKRGQNVTFRCDPISEHNRLYWYRQTLGQGPEFLTYFQNEAQLEKSRLLSDRFSAERPKGSFSTLEIQRTEQGDSAMYLCASSLAPVGTPEAFFGQGTRLTVV.

J is TRBJ1-2 and V is TRBV30, with D uncertain. Trimming cost V 0 bases and J 2 bases, with 10 bases left between them. The CDR3 runs to 14 residues. CDR1 GTSNPN and CDR2 SVGIG come from the germline V gene (reference sequence). CDR3 loop: CAWSVVSGNYGYTF. The CDR3 coding sequence is TGTGCCTGGAGTGTAGTGTCCGGGAACTATGGCTACACCTTC.

The rearrangement uses TRBV19 and TRBJ1-2; 9 bases align to TRBD1. The CDR3 contains 13 residues. Germline V CDR1 and CDR2: LNHDA, SQIVND (reference sequence). Unmatched junction bases numbered 5, after V lost 8 bases and J lost 4 bases. CDR3 region: CASGPTGGYGYTF. The DNA of the CDR3 is TGTGCCAGTGGTCCGACAGGGGGCTATGGCTACACCTTC.

The chain employs TRBV28 and TRBJ2-2, with D uncertain. The length of the CDR3 is 12 residues. CDR1 is MDHEN and CDR2 is SYDVKM in the germline V gene. Trimming left V 1 base short and J 6 bases short, with 3 bases between. The CDR3 DNA reads as TGTGCCAGCAGTTTATCTCCCGGGGAGCTGTTTTTT. It codes for CASSLSPGELFF.

V usage is TRBV7-9 and J usage is TRBJ2-7; 13 bases fit TRBD2. The CDR3 consists of 16 residues. Per the germline V gene, CDR1 is SEHNR and CDR2 is FQNEAQ (reference sequence). V dropped 5 bases and J dropped 0; count of bases not matched to a gene: 4. DNA for the CDR3: TGTGCCAGCAGCAACCGGACTAGCGGGAGCTCCTACGAGCAGTACTTC. This codes for CASSNRTSGSSYEQYF.

V gene TRBV4-1 combines with J gene TRBJ2-3; D is perhaps TRBD2 (6 bases). The germline gives CDR1 MGHRA, CDR2 YSYEKL. This CDR3 contains 15 residues. Deletions cut 1 base from V and 0 bases from J, with 8 bases between. CDR3 DNA: TGCGCCAGCAGCCAAGTGGGGGGTAGCACAGATACGCAGTATTTT. This sequence encodes CASSQVGGSTDTQYF.

The chain couples TRBV5-1 to TRBJ1-4; the match to TRBD1 covers 9 bases. Per the germline V gene, CDR1 is SGHRS and CDR2 is YFSETQ. V gave up 4 bases and J gave up 4 bases; unmatched junction bases: 14. The CDR3 totals 18 residues. CDR3 in DNA: TGCGCCAGCAGCCGAGGTACAGGGGGCCCAGCCCTTAATGAAAAACTGTTTTTT. Translated, it gives CASSRGTGGPALNEKLFF. The full variable domain, its missing parts supplied by reference TRBV5-1 and TRBJ1-4, is KAGVTQTPRYLIKTRGQQVTLSCSPISGHRSVSWYQQTPGQGLQFLFEYFSETQRNKGNFPGRFSGRQFSNSRSEMNVSTLELGDSALYLCASSRGTGGPALNEKLFFGSGTQLSVL.

The genes are TRBV10-3 and TRBJ2-3, with a tentative D call TRBD2 (6 bases). The CDR3 runs 15 residues. V was shortened by 0 bases and J by 2 bases, with 9 bases between the two germline ends. Germline CDR1 reads ENHRY; CDR2 reads SYGVKD. The CDR3 DNA follows: TGTGCCATCAGTGAGTCCGGGGGAGACACAGATACGCAGTATTTT. Translating it yields CAISESGGDTDTQYF.

DNA for the CDR3: TGTGCCAGCAGCTTAGGGATTAGCGGGGGAGGTGAGCAGTACTTC. It codes for CASSLGISGGGEQYF. V gene TRBV13 combines with J gene TRBJ2-7; 9 bases fit TRBD2. The J segment lost 7 bases and the V segment lost 0 bases, leaving 7 bases of the junction unmatched. The CDR3 length is 15 residues. Per germline, CDR1 PRHDT and CDR2 FYEKMQ (reference sequence). Drawing the rest from reference TRBV13 and TRBJ2-7, the complete variable domain is AAGVIQSPRHLIKEKRETATLKCYPIPRHDTVYWYQQGPGQDPQFLISFYEKMQSDKGSIPDRFSAQQFSDYHSELNMSSLELGDSALYFCASSLGISGGGEQYFGPGTRLTVT.

The chain carries TRBV6-5 and TRBJ1-5, with D possibly matching TRBD1 (6 bases). The CDR3 contains 13 residues. V was shortened by 2 bases and J by 5 bases, with 7 bases between the two germline ends. Germline lookup yields CDR1 MNHEY and CDR2 SVGAGI. CDR3 protein: CASSYAGDQPQHF. The CDR3 bases are TGTGCCAGCAGTTACGCAGGGGATCAGCCCCAGCATTTT.